A selection of T cell receptor beta chains follows, all from one sample in a study of cytomegalovirus exposure and HLA in healthy donors. Generated by immunoSEQ multiplex PCR, the TCRdb table keeps only in-frame clones and is missing some. The sample lists fewer than 250,000 clones, around 80% seen once, with roughly 0.66% in the top ten. The source material was PBMCs. These TCRs come from a boy younger than 10 in good health and CMV-seronegative. The CDR3 runs from the conserved cysteine through the conserved F or W. The order of the fields is J gene, V gene, clone size, D gene, CDR3 protein. D genes are given only for firm matches. A clone size is listed for some rows: how often the clone was seen (once, few, many), or a class if it is expanded.

TRBJ2-3	TRBV9	.	TRBD2	CASSVAPAGGPKADTQYF
TRBJ1-2	TRBV7-9	.	.	CASSLEVGSYGYTF
TRBJ1-2	TRBV19	.	TRBD1	CASVRGDYGYTF
TRBJ1-2	TRBV2	.	.	CASSPSEGENYGYTF
TRBJ2-1	TRBV30	.	TRBD2	CAWTGTRNIPHEQFF
TRBJ1-3	TRBV30	.	.	CAWTSGNTIYF
TRBJ2-1	TRBV9	.	TRBD2	CASSASGGAGAEQFF
TRBJ2-3	TRBV6-5	.	.	CASSYEPGLEYF
TRBJ1-4	TRBV7-9	few	TRBD1	CASSVGQVNEKLFF
TRBJ1-1	TRBV5-1	.	TRBD1	CASSWEDRAGGEAFF
TRBJ2-1	TRBV19	.	TRBD2	CASTLGTSGTGTYNEQFF
TRBJ2-7	TRBV4-2	.	.	CASSLQGSSYEQYF
TRBJ2-2	TRBV19	.	.	CASRSQVTGELFF
TRBJ1-6	TRBV9	.	.	CASSVQDGKSSYNSPLHF
TRBJ1-2	TRBV30	.	.	CAWSEVLRGYGYTF
TRBJ2-3	TRBV5-4	.	.	CASSYDRSTDTPYF
TRBJ1-1	TRBV2	.	.	CATLPRYDTEAFF
TRBJ2-3	TRBV11-3	.	.	CASSLDPRDPDTQYF
TRBJ1-1	TRBV5-3	few	.	CARSRAREENTEAFF
TRBJ2-3	TRBV29-1	.	TRBD2	CSVGLAGLTQYF
TRBJ2-6	TRBV9	.	.	CASSLSSGANVLTF
TRBJ2-1	TRBV6-5	.	TRBD1	CASRQQGARYNEQFF
TRBJ2-5	TRBV27	.	TRBD1	CASSFTGTGSGETQYF
TRBJ1-2	TRBV2	.	.	CASSGAWGYTF